The 26 T cell receptor beta chains reported below all come from one sample, sequenced in a study of blood T cell repertoires in COVID-19 (dated by TCRdb to the early 2020s). Library generation was performed with the immunoSEQ multiplex PCR assay. Not all clones reach the TCRdb copy of this immuneACCESS table, which keeps in-frame sequences only. Checked studies attribute under half of the gap to unresolved V genes and leave the rest unexplained. The sample data list around 200,000 clones, and approximately 85% of these were observed just once. The ten biggest clones cover roughly 9.8% of the sample. The sequencing sample was made of peripheral blood. These receptors were taken from a human donor with active or convalescent COVID-19. The donor label of this sample is uncertain.

This clone came up a few times. This chain joins TRBV24-1 and TRBJ1-6; D unclear. The CDR3 runs to 17 residues. Per germline, CDR1 KGHDR and CDR2 SFDVKD. Between the trimmed V and J ends, which lost 4 bases and 3 bases, there was a span of 15 bases. CDR3 in DNA: TGTGCCACCAGTGACCCCCGTGTGGGCCACTATAATTCACCCCTCCACTTT. Translation gives CATSDPRVGHYNSPLHF.

The genes are TRBV24-1 and TRBJ2-7; TRBD2 aligns across 7 bases. Germline loops: CDR1 KGHDR, CDR2 SFDVKD. The CDR3 loop spans 14 amino acids. The V and J ends lost 9 bases and 0 bases, in that order; junction bases with no gene match: 7. This chain's CDR3 is CATSLGGGSYEQYF. CDR3 coding DNA: TGTGCCACCTCCCTGGGCGGGGGCTCCTACGAGCAGTACTTC.

In the case of this clone: Mismatch with germline at one junction end may stem from a read error. The gene calls are TRBV7-3 and TRBJ2-1; 11 bases align to TRBD2. Germline V lookup: CDR1 SGHTA, CDR2 FQGTGA. CDR3 length equals 13 residues. CDR3 in amino acids: CASSSGLAGLQIF. The CDR3 DNA sequence: TGTGCCAGCAGCTCCGGACTAGCGGGTCTTCAAATCTTC.

The CDR3 is CSARQGTSGANEQFF. The CDR3 bases are TGCAGCGCCAGACAGGGGACTAGCGGGGCCAATGAGCAGTTCTTC. The genes are TRBV29-1 and TRBJ2-1; 13 bases align to TRBD2. With V trimmed by 7 bases and J by 6 bases, 9 bases remained unmatched. This CDR3 spans 15 amino acids. Germline assignment: CDR1 SQVTM and CDR2 ANQGSEA.

The chain uses TRBV7-9 and TRBJ2-1; 7 nucleotides align to TRBD2. This CDR3 is built from 13 residues. Unmatched junction bases numbered 7, after V lost 5 bases and J lost 9 bases. In germline, CDR1 is SEHNR, CDR2 FQNEAQ (reference sequence). The DNA for the CDR3 is TGTGCCAGCAGCCCGACTAGCCCCAGTGAGCAGTTCTTC. This gives the protein CASSPTSPSEQFF.

This rearrangement joins TRBV4-3 to TRBJ1-1, with D unresolved. The CDR3 is 15 residues long. V gave up 4 bases and J gave up 0 bases, with 12 bases separating them. Germline V gene data show CDR1 as LGHNA and CDR2 as YSLEER. CDR3 bases: TGCGCCAGCAGCCCTAATGAGCGGGTGAACACTGAAGCTTTCTTT. This codes for CASSPNERVNTEAFF.

Only one count was recorded for this clone. The CDR3 DNA reads as TGTGCCAGCAGAGGCAGGGGCTTGACTGAAGCTTTCTTT. The encoded protein is CASRGRGLTEAFF. The chain joins TRBV6-5 to TRBJ1-1, with D possibly TRBD1 on 6 matching bases. V was pared by 6 bases and J by 5 bases, with 13 bases between. Per the germline V gene, CDR1 is MNHEY and CDR2 is SVGAGI. This CDR3 has 13 residues.

V is TRBV7-8 and J is TRBJ2-1, with 11 bases fitting TRBD2. This CDR3 spans 15 amino acids. Germline V gene lookup returns CDR1 SGHVS and CDR2 FQNEAQ. The V and J ends lost 5 bases and 5 bases, in that order; junction bases with no gene match: 5. The CDR3 loop reads CASSPLAGANNEQFF. The CDR3 DNA reads TGTGCCAGCAGCCCACTAGCGGGAGCCAACAATGAGCAGTTCTTC.

The chain joins TRBV24-1 to TRBJ1-2; no reliable D call. Germline assignment: CDR1 KGHDR and CDR2 SFDVKD. V was shortened by 2 bases and J by 4 bases, with 19 bases between the two germline ends. The CDR3 runs to 17 residues. The DNA of the CDR3 is TGTGCCACCAGTGATTCAGATGCCTCTAGGTCCATCTATGGCTACACCTTC. Protein sequence: CATSDSDASRSIYGYTF.

This clone has just a few counts. This sequence joins TRBV7-2 and TRBJ1-3; 8 bases align to TRBD1. With 5 bases clipped from V and 4 bases from J, the junction kept 7 bases outside the gene matches. Germline V lookup: CDR1 SGHTA, CDR2 FQGNSA. The CDR3 sequence is 15 residues long. CDR3 residues: CASSLPTGVGNTIYF. The CDR3 DNA reads TGTGCCAGCAGCCTACCGACAGGGGTCGGAAACACCATATATTTT. The full variable domain, in which reference TRBV7-2 and TRBJ1-3 provide the parts outside the CDR3, is GAGVSQSPSNKVTEKGKDVELRCDPISGHTALYWYRQSLGQGLEFLIYFQGNSAPDKSGLPSDRFSAERTGGSVSTLTIQRTQQEDSAVYLCASSLPTGVGNTIYFGEGSWLTVV.

This sequence joins TRBV27 and TRBJ2-7; a weak D match, TRBD2 (6 bases). V lost 4 bases, J lost 0 bases, and 13 bases lay in between. Germline V gives CDR1 MNHEY, CDR2 SMNVEV (reference sequence). The CDR3 extends over 15 amino acids. The CDR3 nucleotides read TGTGCCAGCAGTTATGCGGGGTCGAGCTCCTACGAGCAGTACTTC. The encoded protein is CASSYAGSSSYEQYF.

The chain carries TRBV19 and TRBJ1-2, with TRBD1 identical over 8 bases. Germline-derived CDR1 and CDR2 are LNHDA and SQIVND (reference sequence). V shed 5 bases, J shed 4 bases, and the junction held 3 bases outside the gene matches. The CDR3 contains 13 residues. The CDR3 DNA reads TGTGCCAGTAGTTTACAGGGGGGCTATGGCTACACCTTC. Translation gives CASSLQGGYGYTF.

The chain combines TRBV2 with TRBJ2-7; possibly TRBD1 for D (6 bases). Germline CDR1 reads SNHLY; CDR2 reads FYNNEI. The CDR3 is made up of 13 amino acids. V dropped 4 bases and J dropped 4 bases, with 11 bases sitting between them. Written as DNA, the CDR3 is TGTGCCAGCAGTGTGGGGGCCCCGTACGAGCAGTACTTC. Translated: CASSVGAPYEQYF.

The chain joins TRBV7-9 to TRBJ2-2, with a weak D call TRBD2 (6 bases). The CDR3 extends over 19 amino acids. Trimming took off 1 base at V and 6 bases at J, with 24 bases between the two ends. Germline-derived CDR1 and CDR2 are SEHNR and FQNEAQ (reference sequence). CDR3 in amino acids: CASSLGWSGSSAMAGELFF. CDR3 coding DNA: TGTGCCAGCAGCTTAGGCTGGTCAGGGTCTAGCGCGATGGCCGGGGAGCTGTTTTTT.

The gene calls are TRBV6-5 and TRBJ2-7; 8 bases line up with TRBD2. Germline loops: CDR1 MNHEY, CDR2 SVGAGI. V lost 6 bases and J lost 4; bases outside the gene matches: 11. The CDR3 is made up of 15 amino acids. CDR3 region: CASSRGGRGNYEQYF. In nucleotides, the CDR3 is TGTGCCAGCAGCCGCGGGGGGAGGGGGAATTACGAGCAGTACTTC.

V is TRBV7-9 and J is TRBJ1-3; D not certain. The CDR3 is made up of 15 amino acids. V was shortened by 5 bases and J by 0 bases, with 11 bases between the two germline ends. The germline gives CDR1 SEHNR, CDR2 FQNEAQ (reference sequence). The DNA for the CDR3 is TGTGCCAGCAGCACGCAGGTACCCTCTGGAAACACCATATATTTT. Translated, it gives CASSTQVPSGNTIYF.

V is TRBV11-2 and J is TRBJ1-2; the match to TRBD1 covers 9 bases. Germline assignment: CDR1 SGHAT and CDR2 FQNNGV. The V segment lost 5 bases and the J segment 4 bases; nucleotides outside the gene matches: 5. The CDR3 totals 14 residues. In nucleotides, the CDR3 is TGTGCCAGCAGCCAGGGACAGGGCGGCTATGGCTACACCTTC. Protein product: CASSQGQGGYGYTF.

This chain links TRBV11-1 with TRBJ2-7, with 7 bases aligning to TRBD1. V lost 5 bases to trimming and J lost 2 bases; unmatched junction nucleotides: 3. This CDR3 spans 13 amino acids. Germline V CDR1 and CDR2: SGHAT, FQDESV (reference sequence). The CDR3 DNA reads as TGTGCCAGCAGCCGGGACAGCCCCTACGAGCAGTACTTC. Translated: CASSRDSPYEQYF.

The gene calls are TRBV7-2 and TRBJ2-3, with 10 positions matching TRBD2. The CDR3 extends over 15 amino acids. Germline V gene lookup returns CDR1 SGHTA and CDR2 FQGNSA. V dropped 6 bases and J dropped 2; count of bases not matched to a gene: 5. The CDR3 is CASRWTSGPTDTQYF. The CDR3 nucleotides read TGTGCCAGCAGATGGACTAGCGGTCCCACAGATACGCAGTATTTT.

The V call is TRBV10-3, the J call TRBJ1-1, with 9 bases lining up with TRBD1. The germline gives CDR1 ENHRY, CDR2 SYGVKD. The junction had 8 bases not matched to a gene; V was cut back by 2 bases and J by 1 base. The CDR3 sequence is 17 residues long. The CDR3 sequence is CAISEATGGLANTEAFF. CDR3 nucleotide sequence: TGTGCCATCAGTGAGGCTACAGGGGGCCTTGCGAACACTGAAGCTTTCTTT.

The chain combines TRBV7-2 with TRBJ2-3; D perhaps matches TRBD1 (5 bases). CDR1 and CDR2 (germline): SGHTA, FQGNSA. V dropped 1 base and J dropped 6 bases, with 11 bases sitting between them. CDR3 length: 14 amino acids. The CDR3, as DNA: TGTGCCAGCAGCTTAGGGGGCGCCGTGGATACGCAGTATTTT. Translated: CASSLGGAVDTQYF.

This chain uses TRBV11-3 with TRBJ2-2, with 7 bases aligning to TRBD2. CDR1 and CDR2 (germline): SGHNT, YENEEA. The junction had 5 bases not matched to a gene; V was cut back by 4 bases and J by 6 bases. This CDR3 spans 14 amino acids. As DNA, the CDR3 is TGTGCCAGCAGCTCGCTAGCGGAAGCCGGGGAGCTGTTTTTT. It codes for CASSSLAEAGELFF. The whole variable domain, filled in from reference TRBV11-3 and TRBJ2-2, reads EAGVVQSPRYKIIEKKQPVAFWCNPISGHNTLYWYLQNLGQGPELLIRYENEEAVDDSQLPKDRFSAERLKGVDSTLKIQPAELGDSAVYLCASSSLAEAGELFFGEGSRLTVL.

The chain uses TRBV9 and TRBJ2-5, with D possibly TRBD2 on 7 matching bases. The germline V gene has CDR1 SGDLS and CDR2 YYNGEE. The CDR3 runs 14 residues. V dropped 4 bases and J dropped 3 bases, with 13 bases sitting between them. The CDR3 nucleotides read TGTGCCAGCAGCCGCGGGGGCGGGGAAGAGACCCAGTACTTC. This encodes CASSRGGGEETQYF.

The chain carries TRBV25-1 and TRBJ1-2, with D maybe TRBD1 (6 bases). The CDR3 extends over 14 amino acids. Germline V gene sequence: CDR1 MGHDK, CDR2 SYGVNS. The germline V and J ends were trimmed by 6 bases and 4 bases, with 15 bases remaining between them. The CDR3, as DNA: TGTGCCAGCAGGGACTCCACAGGGCCCTATGGCTACACCTTC. It is translated as CASRDSTGPYGYTF.

The CDR3 coding sequence is TGCAGCGTACGAAACAGGGACACTGAAGCTTTCTTT. Translation gives CSVRNRDTEAFF. The chain links TRBV29-1 to TRBJ1-1; TRBD1 is a possible D gene (6 bases). Per the germline V gene, CDR1 is SQVTM and CDR2 is ANQGSEA. The CDR3 contains 12 residues. Trimming took off 6 bases at V and 3 bases at J, with 11 bases between the two ends.

The chain combines TRBV11-2 with TRBJ2-3, with 12 bases that match TRBD2. J gave up 6 bases and V 2 bases, and 3 bases lay outside the gene matches. The CDR3 contains 15 residues. Germline V gene sequence: CDR1 SGHAT, CDR2 FQNNGV. DNA for the CDR3: TGTGCCAGCAGCTTACGGACTAGCGGGATTGATACGCAGTATTTT. Translating it yields CASSLRTSGIDTQYF. The complete variable domain, with remaining parts taken from reference TRBV11-2 and TRBJ2-3, reads EAGVAQSPRYKIIEKRQSVAFWCNPISGHATLYWYQQILGQGPKLLIQFQNNGVVDDSQLPKDRFSAERLKGVDSTLKIQPAKLEDSAVYLCASSLRTSGIDTQYFGPGTRLTVL.